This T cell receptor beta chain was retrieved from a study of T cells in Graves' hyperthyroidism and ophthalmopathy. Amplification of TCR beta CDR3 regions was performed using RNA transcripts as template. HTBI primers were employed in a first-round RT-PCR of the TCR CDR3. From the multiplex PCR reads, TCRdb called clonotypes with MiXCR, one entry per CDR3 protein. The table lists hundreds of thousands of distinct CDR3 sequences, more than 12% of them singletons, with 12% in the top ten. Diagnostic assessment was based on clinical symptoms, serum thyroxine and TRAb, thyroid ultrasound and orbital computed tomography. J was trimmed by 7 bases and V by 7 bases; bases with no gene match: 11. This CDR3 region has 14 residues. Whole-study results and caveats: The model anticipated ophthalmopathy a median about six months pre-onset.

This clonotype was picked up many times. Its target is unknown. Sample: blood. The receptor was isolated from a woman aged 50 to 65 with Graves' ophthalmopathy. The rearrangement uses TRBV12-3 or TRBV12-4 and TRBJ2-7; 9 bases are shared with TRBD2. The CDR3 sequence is CASTRGAGGGEQYF. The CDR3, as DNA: TGTGCCAGCACACGTGGAGCGGGAGGAGGGGAGCAGTACTTC.